What follows are 21 T cell receptor beta chains derived from one specimen sequenced in a study of cytomegalovirus exposure and HLA in healthy donors. The repertoire was sequenced with immunoSEQ multiplex PCR; TCRdb's copy has only in-frame clones and lacks some. The top ten hold about 2.7% of the sample, which has around 220,000 clones, about 91% seen once. The sample taken for sequencing was PBMCs. Source of these receptors: a woman between 18 and 30 years old in good health and CMV-seronegative.

The chain joins TRBV7-2 to TRBJ1-2, with 10 bases that match TRBD1. This CDR3 is built from 13 residues. Germline CDR1 reads SGHTA; CDR2 reads FQGNSA. V trimming: 1 base; J trimming: 8 bases; junction bases outside the gene matches: 1. CDR3 loop: CASSLGDRGGYTF. The DNA of the CDR3 is TGTGCCAGCAGCTTAGGGGACAGGGGAGGCTACACCTTC.

The CDR3 bases are TGTGCCAGCAGCTTGGCCGGAGGACAGTTGAATGAAAAACTGTTTTTT. Protein sequence: CASSLAGGQLNEKLFF. This rearrangement joins TRBV5-6 to TRBJ1-4, with a weak D call TRBD1 (6 bases). V was pared by 0 bases and J by 5 bases, with 14 bases between. The CDR3 covers 16 residues. Per the germline V gene, CDR1 is SGHDT and CDR2 is YYEEEE. The full variable domain, rest sourced from reference TRBV5-6 and TRBJ1-4, is DAGVTQSPTHLIKTRGQQVTLRCSPKSGHDTVSWYQQALGQGPQFIFQYYEEEERQRGNFPDRFSGHQFPNYSSELNVNALLLGDSALYLCASSLAGGQLNEKLFFGSGTQLSVL.

This CDR3 reads CASSLSTSGPYNEQFF. DNA of the CDR3: TGTGCCAGCAGCCTTTCGACTAGCGGCCCTTACAATGAGCAGTTCTTC. The rearrangement uses TRBV7-9 and TRBJ2-1, with 9 bases aligning to TRBD2. V dropped 5 bases and J dropped 4; count of bases not matched to a gene: 9. Germline V lookup: CDR1 SEHNR, CDR2 FQNEAQ (reference sequence). There are 16 residues in the CDR3.

The chain carries TRBV7-2 and TRBJ2-2; the D gene is possibly TRBD2 (5 bases). The CDR3 runs to 14 residues. Germline V gene data show CDR1 as SGHTA and CDR2 as FQGNSA. Between the trimmed V and J ends, which lost 5 bases and 4 bases, there was a span of 11 bases. The CDR3 DNA is TGTGCCAGCAGCCTTGACCGGGGCACCGGGGAGCTGTTTTTT. As protein: CASSLDRGTGELFF. The complete variable domain, with remaining parts taken from reference TRBV7-2 and TRBJ2-2, reads GAGVSQSPSNKVTEKGKDVELRCDPISGHTALYWYRQSLGQGLEFLIYFQGNSAPDKSGLPSDRFSAERTGGSVSTLTIQRTQQEDSAVYLCASSLDRGTGELFFGEGSRLTVL.

This chain joins TRBV11-3 and TRBJ2-1; TRBD2 is a possible D gene (6 bases). This CDR3 contains 16 residues. Per germline, CDR1 SGHNT and CDR2 YENEEA. V gave up 1 base and J gave up 7 bases, with 17 bases separating them. The CDR3 DNA is TGTGCCAGCAGCTTAGGTGGGGGGAGCTGGGGGAATGAGCAGTTCTTC. Translated, it gives CASSLGGGSWGNEQFF.

This clone was observed a few times. The chain joins TRBV9 to TRBJ2-7; D may be TRBD2 (6 bases). V gave up 0 bases and J gave up 0 bases, with 7 bases separating them. Germline assignment: CDR1 SGDLS and CDR2 YYNGEE. This CDR3 contains 14 residues. In nucleotides, the CDR3 is TGTGCCAGCAGCGTAGGGACTAACTCCTACGAGCAGTACTTC. Translating gives CASSVGTNSYEQYF.

The chain employs TRBV20-1 and TRBJ1-1; D uncertain. Trimming pared 3 bases from V and 3 bases from J, leaving 5 bases between. The germline V gene encodes CDR1 DFQATT and CDR2 SNEGSKA (reference sequence). This CDR3 is built from 11 residues. The CDR3 nucleotides are TGCAGTGCTAGGGAGCACACTGAAGCTTTCTTT. The encoded protein is CSAREHTEAFF.

The CDR3 here is CASSRRTGDGAEAFF. DNA of the CDR3: TGCGCCAGCAGCCGAAGGACAGGGGATGGTGCTGAAGCTTTCTTT. This chain links TRBV5-1 with TRBJ1-1; 9 nucleotides line up with TRBD1. Trimming took 4 bases from V and 6 from J; bases not matched to a gene: 10. This CDR3 has 15 residues. Germline V gene lookup returns CDR1 SGHRS and CDR2 YFSETQ.

This chain joins TRBV27 and TRBJ2-4; 12 nucleotides line up with TRBD1. This CDR3 is 15 amino acids long. Germline trimming cut 4 bases from V and 8 bases from J; bases unmatched to any gene: 6. CDR1 and CDR2 (germline): MNHEY, SMNVEV (reference sequence). In DNA form, the CDR3 reads TGTGCCAGCAGTTCCGGGACAGGGGGCTGGGACATTCAGTACTTC. It is translated as CASSSGTGGWDIQYF.

The chain couples TRBV4-1 to TRBJ1-5; D is ambiguous. The CDR3 is made up of 16 amino acids. The V gene lost 3 bases and the J gene lost 0 bases, with 12 bases spanning the gap. CDR1 and CDR2 from the germline V gene are MGHRA and YSYEKL. CDR3: CASSHIVGGSNQPQHF. For the CDR3, the DNA is TGCGCCAGCAGCCATATCGTCGGTGGTAGCAATCAGCCCCAGCATTTT.

A few counts support this clone. This rearrangement joins TRBV11-2 to TRBJ2-2; a weak D match, TRBD2 (6 bases). V was shortened by 6 bases and J by 2 bases, with 10 bases between the two germline ends. CDR1 is SGHAT, CDR2 FQNNGV, per germline. This CDR3 comprises 14 residues. The CDR3, as DNA: TGTGCCAGCAGTCCGGGACTCAACACCGGGGAGCTGTTTTTT. Translation gives CASSPGLNTGELFF. Full variable domain (outside the CDR3, taken from reference TRBV11-2 and TRBJ2-2): EAGVAQSPRYKIIEKRQSVAFWCNPISGHATLYWYQQILGQGPKLLIQFQNNGVVDDSQLPKDRFSAERLKGVDSTLKIQPAKLEDSAVYLCASSPGLNTGELFFGEGSRLTVL.

V is TRBV4-2 and J is TRBJ2-7, with 10 nucleotides matching TRBD2. The CDR3 covers 16 residues. The germline CDR1 and CDR2 sequences are LGHNA and YNFKEQ. Trimming cost V 1 base and J 6 bases; bases outside gene matches: 9. The CDR3 spells CASSQGTASGGSEQYF. The CDR3, as DNA: TGTGCCAGCAGCCAAGGGACGGCTAGCGGGGGAAGCGAGCAGTACTTC.

CDR3 protein: CASSLNRYNEQFF. CDR3 nucleotide sequence: TGCGCCAGCAGCTTGAACAGGTACAATGAGCAGTTCTTC. The chain links TRBV5-1 to TRBJ2-1, with a weak D call TRBD1 (5 bases). The CDR3 contains 13 residues. Trimming removed 1 base at V and 4 bases at J, with 6 bases between. Looked up from germline, CDR1 is SGHRS and CDR2 is YFSETQ.

The chain links TRBV7-3 to TRBJ2-1, with a possible D match to TRBD2 (6 bases). V was cut by 5 bases and J by 5 bases, with 16 bases left in between. The germline CDR1 and CDR2 sequences are SGHTA and FQGTGA. The CDR3 has 15 residues. For the CDR3, the DNA is TGTGCCAGCAGCGCCCGGGACTTTGCCAACAATGAGCAGTTCTTC. Its protein product is CASSARDFANNEQFF.

The CDR3 sequence is CASSYEGQGHNQPQHF. CDR3 bases: TGTGCCAGCAGTTACGAGGGACAGGGTCACAATCAGCCCCAGCATTTT. V and J are TRBV6-6 and TRBJ1-5; TRBD1 agrees at 9 bases. This CDR3 region has 16 residues. With V trimmed by 2 bases and J by 3 bases, 5 bases remained unmatched. Germline lookup yields CDR1 MNHNY and CDR2 SVGAGI (reference sequence).

V gene TRBV19 combines with J gene TRBJ1-4; perhaps TRBD1 as D (6 bases). CDR3 length: 14 amino acids. The V end lost 4 bases, the J end lost 8 bases, and 14 bases lay between the germline ends. The germline V gene encodes CDR1 LNHDA and CDR2 SQIVND (reference sequence). The CDR3 region is CASSRAGAFEKLFF. CDR3 coding DNA: TGTGCCAGTAGTAGGGCAGGGGCATTCGAAAAACTGTTTTTT.

The rearrangement links TRBV5-6 to TRBJ2-7; 7 positions match TRBD1. The CDR3 runs to 17 residues. The germline gives CDR1 SGHDT, CDR2 YYEEEE. The V segment lost 0 bases and the J segment 4 bases; nucleotides outside the gene matches: 13. CDR3 DNA: TGTGCCAGCAGCTTGGGGGAGCTACGGCTCAGGGGGTACGAGCAGTACTTC. This gives the protein CASSLGELRLRGYEQYF.

The chain employs TRBV5-1 and TRBJ2-7; 7 bases map to TRBD1. V shed 3 bases and J 1 base; nucleotides not matched to a gene: 1. The CDR3 is 13 residues long. Germline CDR1 and CDR2: SGHRS and YFSETQ. CDR3 DNA: TGCGCCAGCAGCTGGGGACAGTCCTACGAGCAGTACTTC. This sequence encodes CASSWGQSYEQYF.

The genes are TRBV5-1 and TRBJ2-2; 8 bases are shared with TRBD1. Germline assignment: CDR1 SGHRS and CDR2 YFSETQ. V shed 2 bases, J shed 5 bases, and the junction held 5 bases outside the gene matches. The CDR3 has 15 residues. The CDR3 reads CASSFGQGRTGELFF. CDR3 DNA: TGCGCCAGCAGCTTTGGACAGGGAAGAACCGGGGAGCTGTTTTTT.

This clone was seen only once. The rearrangement links TRBV28 to TRBJ2-7; D uncertain. V was shortened by 7 bases and J by 2 bases, with 12 bases between the two germline ends. The CDR3 length is 13 residues. Germline CDR1 reads MDHEN; CDR2 reads SYDVKM. The CDR3 bases are TGTGCCAGCACCGAGACACCGACCTACGAGCAGTACTTC. This encodes CASTETPTYEQYF.

The J gene is TRBJ1-3, the V gene TRBV6-8; D gene ambiguous. In germline, CDR1 is MNHGY, CDR2 SAAAGT. The CDR3 extends over 15 amino acids. V was cut by 11 bases and J by 1 base, with 18 bases left in between. CDR3 loop: CARRERFLSGNTIYF. The CDR3 nucleotides are TGTGCCCGAAGGGAGAGGTTTTTATCTGGAAACACCATATATTTT.